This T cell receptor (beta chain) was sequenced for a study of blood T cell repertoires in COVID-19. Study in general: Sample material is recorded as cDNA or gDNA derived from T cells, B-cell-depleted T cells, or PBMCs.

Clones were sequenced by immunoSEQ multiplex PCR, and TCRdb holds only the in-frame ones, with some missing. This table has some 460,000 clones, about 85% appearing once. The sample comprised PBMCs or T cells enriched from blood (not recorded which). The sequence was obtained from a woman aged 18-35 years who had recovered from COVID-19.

CDR3 DNA: TGTGCCAGCAGCCACGGGATGGACAGGGGGATCCCTGGAAACACCATATATTTT. Encoded protein: CASSHGMDRGIPGNTIYF. The chain is built from TRBV7-3 and TRBJ1-3; 10 bases are shared with TRBD1. The CDR3 is 18 residues long. Trimming cost V 5 bases and J 2 bases; bases outside gene matches: 12. Per germline, CDR1 SGHTA and CDR2 FQGTGA.